This T cell receptor beta chain was recovered during a study of cytomegalovirus exposure and HLA in healthy donors. Study summary: Early on, a data release was issued that held approximately 92 million unique TCRs from HLA-typed donors.

Primers included in the PCR were 60 Vbeta and 13 Jbeta primers. Using immunoSEQ multiplex PCR, the repertoire was profiled, and TCRdb retains in-frame clones only, with some absent. The data contain over 30,000 clones, around two thirds of them singletons. About this clone: Its antigen is unidentified.

Findings and caveats of the study: Owing to their indistinguishability, certain V segments, notably TRBV6-2 and TRBV6-3, were excluded. Previous analysis showed most TCR beta V segments were productive about 90% or about 30% of the time. Follow-up analysis later connected one missense variant in DCLRE1C with trimming of TCR beta V- and J-genes.

Germline values: CDR1 MGHRA, CDR2 YSYEKL. The CDR3 sequence is 16 residues long. V gave up 1 base and J gave up 4 bases; unmatched junction bases: 6. Sequenced input: PBMCs. V usage is TRBV4-1 and J usage is TRBJ1-4, with 7 bases matching TRBD1. This sequence originates from a man aged 50-59 years in good health and CMV-seropositive. The CDR3 nucleotides are TGCGCCAGCAGCCAAGGCAGGACAGGACTTAATGAAAAACTGTTTTTT. Its protein is CASSQGRTGLNEKLFF.